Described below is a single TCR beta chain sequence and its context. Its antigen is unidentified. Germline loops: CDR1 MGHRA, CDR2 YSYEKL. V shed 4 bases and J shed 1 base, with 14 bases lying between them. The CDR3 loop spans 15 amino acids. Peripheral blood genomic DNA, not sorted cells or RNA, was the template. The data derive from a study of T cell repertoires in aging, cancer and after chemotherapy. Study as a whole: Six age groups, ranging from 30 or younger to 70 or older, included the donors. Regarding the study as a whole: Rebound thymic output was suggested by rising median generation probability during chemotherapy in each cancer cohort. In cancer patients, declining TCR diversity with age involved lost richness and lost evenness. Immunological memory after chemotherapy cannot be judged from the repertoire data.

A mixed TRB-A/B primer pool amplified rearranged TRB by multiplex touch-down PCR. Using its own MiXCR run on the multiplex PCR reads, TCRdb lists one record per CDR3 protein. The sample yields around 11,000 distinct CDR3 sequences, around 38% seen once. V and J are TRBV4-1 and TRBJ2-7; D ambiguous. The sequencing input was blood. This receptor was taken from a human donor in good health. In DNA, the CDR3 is TGCGCCAGCAGCCTACGTAGTCTTTCATCCTACGAGCAGTACTTC. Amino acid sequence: CASSLRSLSSYEQYF.